Presented here are 13 T cell receptor beta chains from one specimen sequenced in a study of CD8+CD57+ T cells in acquired aplastic anemia. Genomic DNA acted as the template from which TCR beta VDJ combination and CDR3 sequence profiling were carried out. TCRdb reprocessed the reads with MiXCR, giving one entry per CDR3 protein. The table has about 180,000 distinct CDR3 sequences, about half seen once; the top ten hold over 10%. An expansion of CD8+CD57+ cells by flow cytometry had been shown in patients chosen for sequencing. Source material: sorted CD4+, CD8+, or CD8+CD57+ T cells (not recorded which) from PBMCs. These receptors all stem from a human donor with aplastic anemia.

This clonotype appeared once. This chain links TRBV9 with TRBJ1-1; weak D call: TRBD1 (5 bases). The CDR3 loop spans 16 amino acids. Between the trimmed V and J ends, which lost 3 bases and 0 bases, there was a span of 15 bases. The V gene's germline CDR1 is SGDLS and CDR2 YYNGEE. CDR3 sequence reads: CASSATGLGLNTEAFF. CDR3 DNA sequence: TGTGCCAGCAGCGCAACAGGTCTCGGCTTGAACACTGAAGCTTTCTTT.

The chain joins TRBV20-1 to TRBJ2-3; no reliable D call. Deletions cut 5 bases from V and 3 bases from J, with 9 bases between. The CDR3 runs 12 residues. Per germline, CDR1 DFQATT and CDR2 SNEGSKA (reference sequence). CDR3 amino acids: CSAPPLTDTQYF. As DNA, the CDR3 is TGCAGTGCTCCGCCTCTTACAGATACGCAGTATTTT.

With regard to this clonotype: A single base separates this from a much larger clone, so it may be a read error. The V and J genes are TRBV5-1 and TRBJ1-4; D gene ambiguous. The CDR3 is 14 amino acids. Germline V gene sequence: CDR1 SGHRS, CDR2 YFSETQ. The V and J ends lost 2 bases and 8 bases respectively, with 13 bases between them. For the CDR3, the DNA is TGCGCCAGCAGCTTATTCCGGGGTGGCGAAAAACTGTTTTTT. As protein: CASSLFRGGEKLFF.

In its sample, this clonotype was seen many times. The chain uses TRBV5-1 and TRBJ1-1; perhaps TRBD1 as D (5 bases). The CDR3 is 14 residues long. Germline values: CDR1 SGHRS, CDR2 YFSETQ. Trimming left V 0 bases short and J 2 bases short, with 8 bases between. CDR3 sequence (DNA): TGCGCCAGCAGCTTGGGGGACTTTAACACTGAAGCTTTCTTT. Its translation is CASSLGDFNTEAFF.

The CDR3 here is CASSEGRPPLHF. The CDR3 DNA reads TGTGCCAGCAGTGAGGGGAGGCCACCCCTCCACTTT. The chain couples TRBV2 to TRBJ1-6; D is uncertain. The CDR3 is 12 residues long. In germline, CDR1 is SNHLY, CDR2 FYNNEI. Deletions cut 3 bases from V and 11 bases from J, with 8 bases between.

J is TRBJ2-7 and V is TRBV7-6; TRBD2 matches 9 bases. CDR1 is SGHVS and CDR2 is FNYEAQ in the germline V gene. The length of the CDR3 is 15 residues. Unmatched junction bases numbered 4, after V lost 0 bases and J lost 4 bases. The CDR3: CASSLAAGLAYEQYF. CDR3 nucleotide sequence: TGTGCCAGCAGCTTAGCCGCCGGACTAGCGTACGAGCAGTACTTC.

On this clonotype itself: This may be a read error, as it is one base from a much larger clone. The chain couples TRBV5-6 to TRBJ1-4, with a tentative D call TRBD1 (6 bases). Germline lookup yields CDR1 SGHDT and CDR2 YYEEEE. The V end was cut by 7 bases, the J end by 7 bases, with 23 bases between. CDR3 size: 16 residues. CDR3 residues: CASGIDPGQRSEKLFF. CDR3 nucleotide sequence: TGTGCCAGCGGCATCGATCCGGGACAACGGAGTGAAAAACTGTTTTTT.

This chain uses TRBV25-1 with TRBJ2-1; 12 bases align to TRBD2. CDR1 is MGHDK, CDR2 SYGVNS, per germline. The CDR3 covers 16 residues. Germline trimming cut 7 bases from V and 7 bases from J; bases unmatched to any gene: 11. The CDR3: CASTLAGGLIGNEQFF. CDR3 DNA: TGTGCCAGCACCCTAGCGGGGGGGCTCATTGGAAATGAGCAGTTCTTC. The full variable domain, with the rest looked up from reference TRBV25-1 and TRBJ2-1, is EADIYQTPRYLVIGTGKKITLECSQTMGHDKMYWYQQDPGMELHLIHYSYGVNSTEKGDLSSESTVSRIRTEHFPLTLESARPSHTSQYLCASTLAGGLIGNEQFFGPGTRLTVL.

This clonotype was picked up a small number of times. The chain uses TRBV11-1 and TRBJ1-6; a possible D gene is TRBD1 (6 bases). Trimming left V 1 base short and J 7 bases short, with 26 bases between. Germline CDR1 reads SGHAT; CDR2 reads FQDESV (reference sequence). This CDR3 comprises 20 residues. The CDR3 loop reads CASSLGFSRTTGQKNSPLHF. In nucleotides, the CDR3 is TGTGCCAGCAGCTTAGGTTTTAGTCGTACGACCGGACAGAAGAATTCACCCCTCCACTTT.

Comment on this clonotype: One base away lies a much larger clone, so this may be a sequencing read error. V gene TRBV12-3 or TRBV12-4 combines with J gene TRBJ2-1, with 8 positions matching TRBD1. The CDR3 runs 14 residues. Germline trimming cut 11 bases from V and 4 bases from J; bases unmatched to any gene: 10. Here the CDR3 reads CAGIQGAGYNEQFF. For the CDR3, the DNA is TGTGCCGGCATCCAGGGGGCTGGGTACAATGAGCAGTTCTTC.

This clonotype was observed at least ten times. The V gene is TRBV7-9, the J gene TRBJ1-4; D remains unclear. The CDR3 is made up of 12 amino acids. The V end was cut by 5 bases, the J end by 8 bases, with 9 bases between. Germline V CDR1 and CDR2: SEHNR, FQNEAQ (reference sequence). For the CDR3, the DNA is TGTGCCAGCAGCAGACTAGGGGAAAAACTGTTTTTT. Translated: CASSRLGEKLFF.

The CDR3 coding sequence is TGTGCCAGCAGCGTAGGGATTTCTGTCAATGAGCAGTTCTTC. Translation gives CASSVGISVNEQFF. The rearrangement uses TRBV9 and TRBJ2-1, with D unresolved. The CDR3 is made up of 14 amino acids. Germline V gene lookup returns CDR1 SGDLS and CDR2 YYNGEE. The V gene lost 0 bases and the J gene lost 6 bases, with 10 bases spanning the gap.

The table lists this clonotype with a few counts. The chain recombines TRBV15 with TRBJ2-2; 7 positions match TRBD1. CDR3 size: 13 residues. Germline values: CDR1 LNHNV, CDR2 YYDKDF (reference sequence). Trimming at V came to 3 bases and at J to 7 bases, leaving 2 bases not matched to a gene. CDR3 sequence (DNA): TGTGCCACCAGCAGGCGGACAGGCGGGGAGCTGTTTTTT. Translating gives CATSRRTGGELFF.